This record concerns one TCR beta chain sequence. The antigen is not known. Lymphocytes (intraepithelial and lamina propria) were released by processing the graft tissue. The source of the sample is a study of graft-versus-host responses after intestinal transplantation. Study overall: Anti-thymocyte globulin induction was given to all recipients, followed by tacrolimus and steroids for two to four years.

Measured with immunoSEQ multiplex PCR; TCRdb has only the in-frame clones, and not every one. The sample holds 29,000 or so clones, about four fifths seen once. Notes on the study in general: Recipient bone marrow held GvH clones, some seen earlier in ileum or blood.

The germline V gene encodes CDR1 MNHNS and CDR2 SASEGT. Deletions cut 7 bases from V and 1 base from J, with 11 bases between. This CDR3 comprises 13 residues. This specimen consisted of ileum tissue, obtained 98 days after intestinal transplantation. The sequence came from a human patient who received an intestinal transplant, so some T cells may come from the graft donor. This chain joins TRBV6-1 and TRBJ2-7; perhaps D is TRBD1 or TRBD2 (5 bases each). The CDR3 DNA follows: TGTGCCAGCAACCCGAGGGGATCCTACGAGCAGTACTTC. This gives the protein CASNPRGSYEQYF.